The clone carrying this T cell receptor (beta chain) was observed a handful of times. Its antigen is still unknown. Trimming removed 4 bases from V and 7 bases from J, with 10 bases in between. The CDR3 sequence is 12 residues long. Per the germline V gene, CDR1 is SEHNR and CDR2 is FQNEAQ (reference sequence). This sample's time point: week 5, during vaccination. Mutant IDH1 20-mer peptide, at 300 ug, made up each vaccine dose, with topical imiquimod. This sample was included in a study of a mutant IDH1 vaccine in newly diagnosed glioma. Profiled with immunoSEQ multiplex PCR; TCRdb holds only in-frame clones, not every one. The table lists around 30,000 clones, roughly 56% of them singletons, with approximately 10% in the top ten.

The rearrangement uses TRBV7-9 and TRBJ1-2; D is unclear. The starting material was PBMCs, obtained from a glioma patient whose treatment included an IDH1 peptide vaccine. The receptor's source is a woman aged 18-29 years with glioma. DNA for the CDR3: TGTGCCAGCAGCTCCGGAGTACGTGGCTACACCTTC. This encodes CASSSGVRGYTF.